This TCR beta chain was found in a study of cytomegalovirus exposure and HLA in healthy donors. The study, taken as a whole, reports: Several V segments, TRBV6-2 and TRBV6-3 among them, could not be told apart and were dropped. Most of the TCR beta V segments (in an earlier analysis) were productive either about 87% or about 30% of the time.

Germline CDR1 SGHVS, CDR2 FQNEAQ. V was pared by 1 base and J by 2 bases, with 14 bases between. The CDR3 runs 16 residues. PCR was performed using 60 Vbeta and 13 Jbeta primers. Profiled with immunoSEQ multiplex PCR; TCRdb holds only in-frame clones, not every one. Among about 190,000 clones listed, roughly 80% were seen once. A remark on this clone: Its antigen is unknown.

The TCR was taken from a woman aged 18-29 years in good health and CMV-seronegative. Sequencing was carried out using PBMCs. The genes are TRBV7-8 and TRBJ2-5; tentatively, D is TRBD2 (6 bases). The CDR3 DNA reads as TGTGCCAGCAGCTTAGTTAGGACGGGGGAACAAGAGACCCAGTACTTC. Residues: CASSLVRTGEQETQYF. The full variable domain, its missing parts supplied by reference TRBV7-8 and TRBJ2-5, is GAGVSQSPRYKVAKRGQDVALRCDPISGHVSLFWYQQALGQGPEFLTYFQNEAQLDKSGLPSDRFFAERPEGSVSTLKIQRTQQEDSAVYLCASSLVRTGEQETQYFGPGTRLLVL.